This T cell receptor beta chain was profiled in a study of T cells in Graves' hyperthyroidism and ophthalmopathy. Study at large: Peripheral blood sampling occurred at initial diagnosis, before any treatment. Findings of the study overall: Among clonotypes expanded in thyroid above 0.001, most were also found in blood.

Source material for PBMCs was 10 ml fresh peripheral blood. TCR beta CDR3 regions were amplified from RNA. A set of HTBI primers served as the primers for a first-round RT-PCR of the TCR CDR3. Each CDR3 protein is one row after TCRdb ran MiXCR on the multiplex PCR reads. The sample shows 250,000 to 300,000 distinct CDR3 sequences, 12% to 15% of them seen only once. V was shortened by 6 bases and J by 0 bases, with 21 bases between the two germline ends. The CDR3 totals 18 residues. Germline loops: CDR1 MNHEY, CDR2 SMNVEV (reference sequence). This clonotype has at least ten counts. Its cognate antigen is unknown.

This sequence joins TRBV27 and TRBJ1-5; no clear D gene. The TCR originated in a woman between 45 and 60 years old with Graves' hyperthyroidism that later progressed to Graves' ophthalmopathy. The sequenced sample was blood. In nucleotides, the CDR3 is TGTGCCAGCAGAGCGACGGGGTCCGGGCCAAATAGCAATCAGCCCCAGCATTTT. Its translation is CASRATGSGPNSNQPQHF.